A single sample is the source of the 16 T cell receptor beta chains below, sequenced in a study of shared clonotypes between healthy human individuals. The protocol was immunoSEQ multiplex PCR, while the TCRdb copy is restricted to in-frame clones and leaves out a portion. The sample has about 530,000 clones; 75% to 80% are singletons. The specimen sequenced was PBMCs. The receptor set was obtained from a woman in her forties in good health. Some clones in this sample may be carry-over from other donors' samples.

The chain joins TRBV7-2 to TRBJ2-5; D not certain. Germline loops: CDR1 SGHTA, CDR2 FQGNSA. There are 13 residues in the CDR3. Trimming pared 0 bases from V and 5 bases from J, leaving 7 bases between. The CDR3 protein is CASSLAFYETQYF. The CDR3, as DNA: TGTGCCAGCAGCTTAGCATTCTACGAGACCCAGTACTTC.

This sequence joins TRBV30 and TRBJ1-1; possibly TRBD1 for D (6 bases). This CDR3 has 14 amino acids. Germline V gene lookup returns CDR1 GTSNPN and CDR2 SVGIG (reference sequence). Trimming left V 1 base short and J 3 bases short, with 12 bases between. Here the CDR3 DNA reads TGTGCCTGGAGTGAACAGGGTTCGGACACTGAAGCTTTCTTT. Its protein product is CAWSEQGSDTEAFF.

The chain is built from TRBV7-2 and TRBJ1-5; D remains unclear. V lost 1 base to trimming and J lost 0 bases, with 7 bases between them. Germline lookup yields CDR1 SGHTA and CDR2 FQGNSA. The CDR3 consists of 15 residues. CDR3 in DNA: TGTGCCAGCAGCTTAGTTCGAAGTAGCAATCAGCCCCAGCATTTT. It encodes CASSLVRSSNQPQHF. The variable domain in full, with the rest retrieved from reference TRBV7-2 and TRBJ1-5, is GAGVSQSPSNKVTEKGKDVELRCDPISGHTALYWYRQSLGQGLEFLIYFQGNSAPDKSGLPSDRFSAERTGGSVSTLTIQRTQQEDSAVYLCASSLVRSSNQPQHFGDGTRLSIL.

A word on this clone: Being one base from a much bigger clone, this may be a read error. Other nucleotide sequences from this sample produce the same CDR3. This chain connects TRBV25-1 to TRBJ1-1; no definite D call. The CDR3 consists of 14 residues. V was cut by 3 bases and J by 2 bases, with 10 bases left in between. The germline V gene has CDR1 MGHDK and CDR2 SYGVNS. The CDR3 sequence: CASSDRSLNTEAFF. DNA of the CDR3: TGTGCCAGCAGTGACCGCAGCCTTAACACTGAAGCTTTCTTT.

This sequence joins TRBV15 and TRBJ2-1, with D perhaps matching TRBD2 (5 bases). The CDR3 contains 16 residues. Trimming removed 4 bases at V and 8 bases at J, with 21 bases between. Germline V gene data show CDR1 as LNHNV and CDR2 as YYDKDF (reference sequence). CDR3 DNA sequence: TGTGCCACCAGCATACCTTCGAGGGATGTGCACCATGAGCAGTTCTTC. This gives the protein CATSIPSRDVHHEQFF.

This chain joins TRBV7-9 and TRBJ2-7; 8 bases are a match to TRBD1. Germline V gives CDR1 SEHNR, CDR2 FQNEAQ (reference sequence). This CDR3 is 12 amino acids long. The trim removed 11 bases at V and 5 bases at J, leaving 8 bases unmatched. CDR3 coding DNA: TGTGCCGACAGCCCGGACAGGGACGAGCAGTACTTC. Protein product: CADSPDRDEQYF.

The chain is built from TRBV4-1 and TRBJ2-1; D is undetermined. The CDR3 is made up of 15 amino acids. Germline CDR1 reads MGHRA; CDR2 reads YSYEKL. The germline V and J ends were trimmed by 0 bases and 2 bases, with 8 bases remaining between them. The CDR3 bases are TGCGCCAGCAGCCAAGACGTCAGCACCTACAATGAGCAGTTCTTC. Encoded protein: CASSQDVSTYNEQFF.

CDR3 in DNA: TGTGCCAGCAGTTTACGACCCAATACTAACTATGGCTACACCTTC. It codes for CASSLRPNTNYGYTF. The genes are TRBV27 and TRBJ1-2; D call uncertain. The CDR3 loop spans 15 amino acids. Germline CDR1 and CDR2: MNHEY and SMNVEV (reference sequence). V lost 2 bases, J lost 0 bases, and 10 bases lay in between.

The chain employs TRBV28 and TRBJ2-1, with 9 bases lining up with TRBD2. CDR1 and CDR2 (germline): MDHEN, SYDVKM. This CDR3 has 16 amino acids. Trimming took 8 bases from V and 3 from J; bases not matched to a gene: 11. The DNA for the CDR3 is TGTGCCAGCGCCGCCGCGGGGCGGGAGGGCTACAATGAGCAGTTCTTC. This sequence encodes CASAAAGREGYNEQFF.

This clone came up a few times. The chain uses TRBV5-1 and TRBJ1-1, with 7 bases aligning to TRBD1. V lost 4 bases, J lost 2 bases, and 8 bases stayed unmatched. The CDR3 consists of 15 residues. Germline V gene data show CDR1 as SGHRS and CDR2 as YFSETQ. The CDR3 loop reads CASSLRTGGNTEAFF. The CDR3 region has the DNA TGCGCCAGCAGCCTACGGACAGGAGGTAACACTGAAGCTTTCTTT.

For this clone: Other DNA sequences of this sample code for an identical CDR3. The chain recombines TRBV10-3 with TRBJ1-5; D is unclear. CDR1 is ENHRY, CDR2 SYGVKD, per germline. This CDR3 region has 13 residues. V lost 4 bases and J 1 base, leaving 5 bases between the germline ends. As DNA, the CDR3 is TGTGCCATCAGTGGGGAAAGCAATCAGCCCCAGCATTTT. Its protein is CAISGESNQPQHF.

The CDR3 protein is CASSLWGGRDGYTF. In nucleotides, the CDR3 is TGTGCCAGCAGTTTATGGGGGGGGCGGGATGGCTACACCTTC. The chain has TRBV27 and TRBJ1-2; D is perhaps TRBD1 (6 bases). The CDR3 loop spans 14 amino acids. V lost 1 base to trimming and J lost 6 bases, with 12 bases between them. Germline V gives CDR1 MNHEY, CDR2 SMNVEV (reference sequence).

The chain combines TRBV4-3 with TRBJ1-6; D gene ambiguous. The CDR3 spans 14 residues. Germline V gene data show CDR1 as LGHNA and CDR2 as YSLEER. V lost 0 bases and J 3 bases, leaving 3 bases between the germline ends. The CDR3 protein is CASSQDGYNSPLHF. The CDR3 nucleotides are TGCGCCAGCAGCCAAGACGGCTATAATTCACCCCTCCACTTT.

This chain links TRBV30 with TRBJ1-2, with D possibly matching TRBD1 (6 bases). The V gene's germline CDR1 is GTSNPN and CDR2 SVGIG (reference sequence). The CDR3 is made up of 13 amino acids. V lost 5 bases and J 2 bases, leaving 12 bases between the germline ends. The CDR3 protein is CAWADRSNYGYTF. The CDR3 nucleotides are TGTGCCTGGGCTGACAGGAGCAACTATGGCTACACCTTC. The full variable domain, in which reference TRBV30 and TRBJ1-2 provide the parts outside the CDR3, is SQTIHQWPATLVQPVGSPLSLECTVEGTSNPNLYWYRQAAGRGLQLLFYSVGIGQISSEVPQNLSASRPQDRQFILSSKKLLLSDSGFYLCAWADRSNYGYTFGSGTRLTVV.

The gene calls are TRBV11-2 and TRBJ1-2, with D unresolved. This CDR3 has 14 residues. Trimming took 5 bases from V and 5 from J, leaving 15 bases between them. CDR1 is SGHAT and CDR2 is FQNNGV in the germline V gene. CDR3 residues: CASSLIWSDYGYTF. The CDR3 DNA is TGTGCCAGCAGCCTTATCTGGTCAGATTATGGCTACACCTTC.

This chain joins TRBV5-1 and TRBJ2-7; D unresolved. CDR3 length: 14 amino acids. The germline V and J ends were trimmed by 5 bases and 2 bases, with 14 bases remaining between them. The germline gives CDR1 SGHRS, CDR2 YFSETQ. The chain's CDR3 is CASSTTWSPYEQYF. The DNA of the CDR3 is TGCGCCAGCAGTACCACCTGGAGTCCCTACGAGCAGTACTTC.